These T cell receptor beta chains were read from a single sample in a study of T-cell reconstitution after alpha-beta-depleted transplantation in children. From the PCR reads, TCRdb called clonotypes with MiXCR, one entry per CDR3 protein. The profile shows over 150,000 distinct CDR3 sequences, approximately 6.9% of them singletons. Sequenced material: PBMCs, taken before TCRalphabeta/CD19-depleted stem cell transplant. Source of these receptors: a boy aged 2 to 10 with acute lymphoblastic leukemia, due to receive a stem cell transplant. The CDR3 runs from the conserved cysteine through the conserved F or W. Each record gives: clone size, V gene, J gene, D gene, CDR3 protein, CDR3 DNA. A D gene is named only where the DNA matches it firmly. Clone size, where shown, is once, few, many, or a class for clones that have expanded.

>many|TRBV24-1|TRBJ2-7|NA
CATSDIFSYEQYF
TGTGCCACCAGTGACATCTTCTCCTACGAGCAGTACTTC
>NA|TRBV5-1|TRBJ2-6|TRBD1
CASSFQTGTGANVLTF
TGCGCCAGCAGCTTCCAGACAGGGACTGGGGCCAACGTCCTGACTTTC
>many|TRBV10-3|TRBJ2-1|NA
CAISLGEPYNEQFF
TGTGCCATCAGTCTAGGGGAGCCCTACAATGAGCAGTTCTTC
>many|TRBV28|TRBJ1-6|NA
CASSLGWGSPLHF
TGTGCCAGCAGTTTGGGATGGGGTTCACCCCTCCACTTT
>many|TRBV12-3/TRBV12-4|TRBJ1-5|TRBD1
CASSLAGQGNQPQHF
TGTGCCAGCAGTTTAGCGGGACAGGGGAATCAGCCCCAGCATTTT
>many|TRBV9|TRBJ1-1|NA
CASSPGTVREAFF
TGTGCCAGCAGCCCCGGGACCGTGCGTGAAGCTTTCTTT
>many|TRBV5-1|TRBJ2-3|TRBD2
CSSSLVRLAGGTQYF
TGCTCCAGCAGCTTGGTTCGGCTAGCGGGGGGGACGCAGTATTTT
>many|TRBV7-9|TRBJ1-2|TRBD1
CASSSAQGQSRGYTF
TGTGCCAGCAGTTCCGCCCAGGGACAGTCGCGTGGCTACACCTTC
>many|TRBV7-8|TRBJ2-7|TRBD2
CASSRTSTGLAGGLWYEQYF
TGTGCCAGCAGCCGTACATCTACCGGACTAGCGGGAGGGCTTTGGTACGAGCAGTACTTC
>many|TRBV29-1|TRBJ2-3|NA
CSVDSLADTQYF
TGCAGCGTTGACTCGTTAGCCGATACGCAGTATTTT
>NA|TRBV28|TRBJ2-3|NA
CASSPVSPSTDTQYF
TGTGCCAGCAGCCCCGTTTCACCCAGCACAGATACGCAGTATTTT
>many|TRBV7-9|TRBJ2-7|NA
CASSFGGLRYEQYF
TGTGCCAGCAGCTTTGGGGGACTGAGATACGAGCAGTACTTC
>many|TRBV5-1|TRBJ1-6|NA
CASSNEGGNSPLHF
TGCGCCAGCAGCAACGAGGGGGGTAATTCACCCCTCCACTTT
>many|TRBV6-5|TRBJ2-1|NA
CASSKGYWNEQFF
TGTGCCAGCAGCAAAGGGTACTGGAATGAGCAGTTCTTC
>many|TRBV28|TRBJ2-5|NA
CASGRGRQETQYF
TGTGCCAGCGGCAGGGGTAGGCAAGAGACCCAGTACTTC
>NA|TRBV28|TRBJ1-5|TRBD1
CASSVGTGAYQPQHF
TGTGCCAGCAGCGTAGGGACAGGGGCATATCAGCCCCAGCATTTT
>many|TRBV29-1|TRBJ1-4|TRBD1
CSAQTGLKLFF
TGCAGCGCCCAGACAGGGTTGAAACTGTTTTTT
>many|TRBV7-8|TRBJ2-4|NA
CASSRTLGRDKNIQYF
TGTGCCAGCAGCCGCACACTCGGACGCGACAAAAACATTCAGTACTTC
>many|TRBV29-1|TRBJ1-2|NA
CSVGGQGLPYGYTF
TGCAGCGTTGGGGGGCAGGGGCTACCCTATGGCTACACCTTC
>few|TRBV27|TRBJ2-7|NA
CATRGAPTESYEQYF
TGTGCCACCCGGGGTGCCCCGACGGAGTCCTACGAGCAGTACTTC
>many|TRBV28|TRBJ2-1|NA
CASSLEGGAPFF
TGTGCCAGCAGTTTAGAAGGGGGGGCCCCGTTCTTC
>few|TRBV2|TRBJ1-1|NA
CASSFERTDTEAFF
TGTGCCAGCAGTTTCGAGCGAACGGACACTGAAGCTTTCTTT
>NA|TRBV7-2|TRBJ1-4|NA
CASSEHSIQGTTNEKLFF
TGTGCCAGCAGCGAACATAGTATCCAGGGGACAACTAATGAAAAACTGTTTTTT
>many|TRBV7-9|TRBJ2-4|TRBD2
CASSSSGGENIQYF
TGTGCCAGCAGCTCTAGCGGGGGGGAAAACATTCAGTACTTC
>many|TRBV20-1|TRBJ2-3|TRBD2
CRTGGSPDTQYF
TGCAGGACGGGGGGGAGCCCAGATACGCAGTATTTT
>NA|TRBV19|TRBJ2-2|NA
CASSIRSLSGELFF
TGTGCCAGTAGTATTCGGTCGCTTTCCGGGGAGCTGTTTTTT
>many|TRBV29-1|TRBJ2-4|NA
CSVAGADETKNIQYF
TGCAGCGTTGCTGGGGCCGATGAGACCAAAAACATTCAGTACTTC
>few|TRBV30|TRBJ2-1|TRBD2
CAWSVVSGVNEQFF
TGTGCCTGGAGTGTTGTTAGCGGGGTTAATGAGCAGTTCTTC
>many|TRBV5-1|TRBJ2-1|TRBD2
CASNHERGGTNEQFF
TGCGCCAGCAACCACGAGCGGGGGGGCACCAATGAGCAGTTCTTC
>many|TRBV7-2|TRBJ2-3|TRBD2
CASSWRGSGGPLSTDTQYF
TGTGCCAGCAGCTGGCGGGGTAGCGGGGGGCCTCTCTCCACAGATACGCAGTATTTT
>NA|TRBV19|TRBJ2-3|TRBD1
CASSTRGQGRTDTQYF
TGTGCCAGTAGTACCCGAGGACAGGGACGGACAGATACGCAGTATTTT